Detailed here is one T cell receptor (beta chain). Its antigen remains unknown. Specified time point: pre-sensitization, week 0. Stated treatment: therapeutic diphenylcyclopropenone sensitization with weekly scalp DPC. Donation of samples came from alopecia patients who were 18 to 70 years old and suitable for DPC. This entry is derived from a study of human T cells and chemical hapten exposure. Turning to the study itself: Subjects had 2% DPC placed on around 2 cm by around 2 cm of upper inner arm skin for sensitization. Study outcomes and limitations: Clustering by CDR3 similarity yielded significantly more large clusters from expanded TCRs than controls.

The authors' processing: There were a median of around 97,000 TCRs per sample, with a range from 23,224 to 690,600. A single record per CDR3 protein comes from TCRdb applying MiXCR to the RACE reads. Clone size and V and J calls follow TCRdb, not the original study. The data hold 270,000 or so distinct CDR3 sequences, with almost 8% observed a single time. The receptor's source is a young man with alopecia areata. Some clones in this sample may be carry-over from other donors' samples. The sequenced sample was whole blood, obtained in connection with sensitization to the hapten diphenylcyclopropenone (DPC).

The chain's CDR3 is CASSEASGARQPQHF. The CDR3 DNA sequence: TGTGCCAGCAGTGAAGCATCAGGGGCACGACAGCCCCAGCATTTT. The chain has TRBV6-1 and TRBJ1-5, with a tentative D call TRBD1 (6 bases). Germline loops: CDR1 MNHNS, CDR2 SASEGT. The CDR3 loop spans 15 amino acids. V lost 0 bases, J lost 7 bases, and 13 bases lay in between.